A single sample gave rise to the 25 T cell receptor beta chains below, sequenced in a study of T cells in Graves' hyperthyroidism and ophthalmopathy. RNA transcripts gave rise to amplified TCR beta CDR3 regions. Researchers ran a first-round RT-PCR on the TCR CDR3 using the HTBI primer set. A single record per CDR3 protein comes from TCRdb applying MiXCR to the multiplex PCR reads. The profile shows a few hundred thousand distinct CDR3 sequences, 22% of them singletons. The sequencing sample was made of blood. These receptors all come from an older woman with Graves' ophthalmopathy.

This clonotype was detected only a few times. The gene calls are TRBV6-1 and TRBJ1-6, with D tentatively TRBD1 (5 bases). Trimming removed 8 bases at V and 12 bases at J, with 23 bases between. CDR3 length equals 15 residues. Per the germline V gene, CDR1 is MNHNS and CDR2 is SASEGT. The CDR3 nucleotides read TGTGCCAGCTCCCCCCATCGGGGGTCGGTTAAACCCCTCCACTTT. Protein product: CASSPHRGSVKPLHF.

CDR3 bases: TGTGCCACAAGAGGGGTAGGGAATGAGCAGTTCTTC. It yields the protein CATRGVGNEQFF. The chain joins TRBV10-3 to TRBJ2-1; D is possibly TRBD1 or TRBD2 (5 bases each). V dropped 10 bases and J dropped 7 bases, with 14 bases sitting between them. Looked up from germline, CDR1 is ENHRY and CDR2 is SYGVKD. The CDR3 covers 12 residues.

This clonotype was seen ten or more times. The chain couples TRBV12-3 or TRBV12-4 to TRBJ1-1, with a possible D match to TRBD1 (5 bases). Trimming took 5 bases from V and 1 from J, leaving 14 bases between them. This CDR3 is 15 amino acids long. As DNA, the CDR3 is TGTGCCAGCAGTCCGACGGGGCGGTGGAACACTGAAGCTTTCTTT. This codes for CASSPTGRWNTEAFF.

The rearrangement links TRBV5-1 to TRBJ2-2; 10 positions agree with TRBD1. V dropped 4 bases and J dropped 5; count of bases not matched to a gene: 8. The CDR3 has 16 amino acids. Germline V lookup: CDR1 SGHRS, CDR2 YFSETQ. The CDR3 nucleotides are TGCGCCAGCAGCCGGGGTCCGGGACAGGGGACCGGGGAGCTGTTTTTT. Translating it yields CASSRGPGQGTGELFF.

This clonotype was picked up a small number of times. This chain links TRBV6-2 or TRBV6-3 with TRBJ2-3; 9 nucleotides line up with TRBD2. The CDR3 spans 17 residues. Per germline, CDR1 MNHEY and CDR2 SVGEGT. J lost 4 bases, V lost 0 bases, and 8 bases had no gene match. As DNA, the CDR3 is TGTGCCAGCAGTTACTCTCGGGGTAGCGGGAGTGCAGATACGCAGTATTTT. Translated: CASSYSRGSGSADTQYF.

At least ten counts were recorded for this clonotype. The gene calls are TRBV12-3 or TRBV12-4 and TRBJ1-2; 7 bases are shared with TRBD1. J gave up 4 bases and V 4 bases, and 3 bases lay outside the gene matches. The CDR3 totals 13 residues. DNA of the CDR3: TGTGCCAGCAGTTCGCAGGGGGGCTATGGCTACACCTTC. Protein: CASSSQGGYGYTF.

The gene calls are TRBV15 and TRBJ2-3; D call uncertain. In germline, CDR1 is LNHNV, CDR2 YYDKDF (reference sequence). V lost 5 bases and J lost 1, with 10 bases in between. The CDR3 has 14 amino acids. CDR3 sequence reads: CATSPRSGTDTQYF. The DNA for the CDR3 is TGTGCCACCAGCCCCCGTTCGGGCACAGATACGCAGTATTTT.

CDR3 nucleotides: TGCGCCAGCAGCCAAGCTCAGGCTCATTCAAGGAACCGGGCGAACATCTATGGCTACACCTTC. This encodes CASSQAQAHSRNRANIYGYTF. The chain links TRBV4-1 to TRBJ1-2; unclear D gene. The germline V and J ends were trimmed by 1 base and 4 bases, with 31 bases remaining between them. The CDR3 consists of 21 residues. Looked up from germline, CDR1 is MGHRA and CDR2 is YSYEKL.

The CDR3 here is CASSSTPAEQFF. The CDR3, as DNA: TGTGCCAGCAGTTCCACCCCGGCTGAGCAGTTCTTC. The chain employs TRBV12-3 or TRBV12-4 and TRBJ2-1; D gene uncertain. V was pared by 4 bases and J by 9 bases, with 10 bases between. The CDR3 runs 12 residues.

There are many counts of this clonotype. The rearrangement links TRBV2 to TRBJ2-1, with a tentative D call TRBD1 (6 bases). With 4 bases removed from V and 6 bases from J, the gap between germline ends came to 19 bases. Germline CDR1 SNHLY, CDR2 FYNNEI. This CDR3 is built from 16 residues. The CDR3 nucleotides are TGTGCCAGCAGTGTCTTCGGGACATTATCTCCCAATGAGCAGTTCTTC. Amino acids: CASSVFGTLSPNEQFF.

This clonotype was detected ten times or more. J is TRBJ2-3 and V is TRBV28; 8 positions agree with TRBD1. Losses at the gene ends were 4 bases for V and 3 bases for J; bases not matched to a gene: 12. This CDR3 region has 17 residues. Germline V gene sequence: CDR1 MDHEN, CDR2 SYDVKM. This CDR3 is CASSSDRGMGVTDTQYF. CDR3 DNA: TGTGCCAGCAGTTCAGACAGGGGAATGGGAGTGACAGATACGCAGTATTTT.

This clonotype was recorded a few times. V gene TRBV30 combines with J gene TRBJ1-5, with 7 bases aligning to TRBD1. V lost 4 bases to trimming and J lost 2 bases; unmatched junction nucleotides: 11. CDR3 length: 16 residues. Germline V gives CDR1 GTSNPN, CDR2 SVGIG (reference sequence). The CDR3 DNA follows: TGTGCCTGGAACGTCAGGGGGGCGTATGGCAATCAGCCCCAGCATTTT. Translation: CAWNVRGAYGNQPQHF.

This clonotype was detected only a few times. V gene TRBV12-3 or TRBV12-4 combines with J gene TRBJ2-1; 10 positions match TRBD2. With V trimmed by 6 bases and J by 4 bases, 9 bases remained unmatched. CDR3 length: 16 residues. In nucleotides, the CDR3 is TGTGCCAGCAGGTCCCCGGGACTAGCGCAATACAATGAGCAGTTCTTC. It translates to CASRSPGLAQYNEQFF.

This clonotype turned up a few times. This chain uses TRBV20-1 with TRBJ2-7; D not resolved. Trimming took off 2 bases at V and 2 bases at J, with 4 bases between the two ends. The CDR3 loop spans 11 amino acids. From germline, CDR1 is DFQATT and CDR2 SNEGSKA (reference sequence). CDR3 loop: CSARLTYEQYF. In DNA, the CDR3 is TGCAGTGCTAGACTAACCTACGAGCAGTACTTC.

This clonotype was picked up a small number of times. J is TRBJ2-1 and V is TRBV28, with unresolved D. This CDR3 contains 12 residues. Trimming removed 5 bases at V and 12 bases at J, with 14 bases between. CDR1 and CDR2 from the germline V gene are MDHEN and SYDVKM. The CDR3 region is CASSPDFLRQFF. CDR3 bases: TGTGCCAGCAGTCCAGATTTCCTGAGGCAGTTCTTC.

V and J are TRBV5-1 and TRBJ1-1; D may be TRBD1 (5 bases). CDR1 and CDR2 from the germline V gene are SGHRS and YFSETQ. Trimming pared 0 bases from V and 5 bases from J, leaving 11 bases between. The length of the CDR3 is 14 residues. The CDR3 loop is CASSLVQTATEAFF. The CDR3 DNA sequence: TGCGCCAGCAGCTTGGTTCAGACAGCGACTGAAGCTTTCTTT.

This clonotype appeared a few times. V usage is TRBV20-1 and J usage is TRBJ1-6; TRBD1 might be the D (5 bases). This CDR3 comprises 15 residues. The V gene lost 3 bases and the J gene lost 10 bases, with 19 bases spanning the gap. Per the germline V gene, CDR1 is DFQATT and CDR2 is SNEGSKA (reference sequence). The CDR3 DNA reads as TGCAGTGCTAGTGGGAGCGTCCGGCGGGGCTCACCCCTCCACTTT. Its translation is CSASGSVRRGSPLHF.

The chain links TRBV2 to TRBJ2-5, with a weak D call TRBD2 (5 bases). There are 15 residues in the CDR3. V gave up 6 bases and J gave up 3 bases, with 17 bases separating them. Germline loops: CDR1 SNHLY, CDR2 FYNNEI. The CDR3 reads CASSPAGIKKETQYF. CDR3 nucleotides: TGTGCCAGCAGCCCCGCCGGGATTAAGAAAGAGACCCAGTACTTC.

The CDR3 here is CASLSGTGPQETQYF. The CDR3 region has the DNA TGTGCCAGCTTGTCGGGGACAGGACCGCAAGAGACCCAGTACTTC. This chain connects TRBV18 to TRBJ2-5; the match to TRBD1 covers 8 bases. This CDR3 spans 15 amino acids. Germline lookup yields CDR1 KGHSH and CDR2 LQKENI. With V trimmed by 7 bases and J by 2 bases, 9 bases remained unmatched.

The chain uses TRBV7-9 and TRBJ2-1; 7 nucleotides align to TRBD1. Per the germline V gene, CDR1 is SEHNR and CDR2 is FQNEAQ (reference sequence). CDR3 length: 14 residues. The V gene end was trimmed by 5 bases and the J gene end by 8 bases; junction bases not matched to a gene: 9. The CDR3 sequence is CASSTGTALHEQFF. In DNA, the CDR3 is TGTGCCAGCAGCACCGGGACAGCACTCCATGAGCAGTTCTTC.

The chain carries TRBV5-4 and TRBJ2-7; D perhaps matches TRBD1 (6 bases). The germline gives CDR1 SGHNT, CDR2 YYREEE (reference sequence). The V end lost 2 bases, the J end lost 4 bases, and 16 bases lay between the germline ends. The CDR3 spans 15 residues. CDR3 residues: CASSLGGQRRYEQYF. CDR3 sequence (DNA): TGTGCCAGCAGCTTAGGAGGACAGAGGAGATACGAGCAGTACTTC.

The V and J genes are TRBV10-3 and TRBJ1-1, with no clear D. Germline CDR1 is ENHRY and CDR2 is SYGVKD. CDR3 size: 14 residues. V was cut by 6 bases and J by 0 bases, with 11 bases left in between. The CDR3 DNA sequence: TGTGCCATCAGGGGCCCCGTTCTGAACACTGAAGCTTTCTTT. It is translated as CAIRGPVLNTEAFF.

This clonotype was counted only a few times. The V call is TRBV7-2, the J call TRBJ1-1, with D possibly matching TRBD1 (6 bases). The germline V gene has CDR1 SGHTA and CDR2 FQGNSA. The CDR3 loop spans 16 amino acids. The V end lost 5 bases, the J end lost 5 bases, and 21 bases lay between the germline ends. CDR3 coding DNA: TGTGCCAGCAGCCAACGGGACACCCGGATGGGAACTGAAGCTTTCTTT. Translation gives CASSQRDTRMGTEAFF.

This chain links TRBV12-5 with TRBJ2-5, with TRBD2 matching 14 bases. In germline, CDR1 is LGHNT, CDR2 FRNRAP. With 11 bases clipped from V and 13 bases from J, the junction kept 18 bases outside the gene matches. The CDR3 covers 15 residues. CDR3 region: CAPRRSEPGLAGVYF. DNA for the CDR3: TGTGCTCCTCGAAGGTCAGAACCGGGACTAGCGGGAGTGTACTTC.

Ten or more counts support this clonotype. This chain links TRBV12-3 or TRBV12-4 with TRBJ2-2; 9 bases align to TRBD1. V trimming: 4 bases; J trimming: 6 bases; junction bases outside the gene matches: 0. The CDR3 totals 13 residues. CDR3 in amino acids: CASSWTGAGELFF. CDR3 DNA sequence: TGTGCCAGCAGTTGGACAGGGGCCGGGGAGCTGTTTTTT.